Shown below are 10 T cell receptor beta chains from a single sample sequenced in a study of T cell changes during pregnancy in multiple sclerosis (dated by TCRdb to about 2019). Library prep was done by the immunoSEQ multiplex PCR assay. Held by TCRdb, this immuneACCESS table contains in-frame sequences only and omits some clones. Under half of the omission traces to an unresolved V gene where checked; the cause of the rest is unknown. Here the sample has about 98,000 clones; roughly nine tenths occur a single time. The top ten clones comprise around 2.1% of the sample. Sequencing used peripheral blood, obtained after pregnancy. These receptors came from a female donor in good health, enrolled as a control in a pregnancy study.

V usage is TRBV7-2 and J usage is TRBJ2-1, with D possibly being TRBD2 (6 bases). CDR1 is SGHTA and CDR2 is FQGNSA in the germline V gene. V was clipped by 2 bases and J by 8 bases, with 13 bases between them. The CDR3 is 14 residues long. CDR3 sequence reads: CASSLTWASDEQFF. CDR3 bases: TGTGCCAGCAGCTTAACTTGGGCTAGCGATGAGCAGTTCTTC.

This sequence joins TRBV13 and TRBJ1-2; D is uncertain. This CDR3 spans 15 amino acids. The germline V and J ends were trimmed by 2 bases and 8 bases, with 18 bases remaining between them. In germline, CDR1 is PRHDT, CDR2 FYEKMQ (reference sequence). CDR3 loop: CASSLYTAILNGYTF. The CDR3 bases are TGTGCCAGCAGCTTATATACAGCTATCTTAAACGGCTACACCTTC. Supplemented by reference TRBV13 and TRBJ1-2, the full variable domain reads AAGVIQSPRHLIKEKRETATLKCYPIPRHDTVYWYQQGPGQDPQFLISFYEKMQSDKGSIPDRFSAQQFSDYHSELNMSSLELGDSALYFCASSLYTAILNGYTFGSGTRLTVV.

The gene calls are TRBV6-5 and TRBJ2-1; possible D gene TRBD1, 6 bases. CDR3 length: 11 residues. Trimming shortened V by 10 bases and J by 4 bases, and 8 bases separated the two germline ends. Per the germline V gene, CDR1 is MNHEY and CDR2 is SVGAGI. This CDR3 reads CATTGYNEQFF. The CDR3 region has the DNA TGTGCCACTACAGGGTACAATGAGCAGTTCTTC.

CDR3: CASSLDTPRQYF. In DNA form, the CDR3 reads TGTGCCAGCAGCTTAGATACCCCTAGGCAGTACTTC. This chain links TRBV7-8 with TRBJ2-7; D is ambiguous. The CDR3 runs 12 residues. With 1 base removed from V and 9 bases from J, the gap between germline ends came to 10 bases. Germline values: CDR1 SGHVS, CDR2 FQNEAQ.

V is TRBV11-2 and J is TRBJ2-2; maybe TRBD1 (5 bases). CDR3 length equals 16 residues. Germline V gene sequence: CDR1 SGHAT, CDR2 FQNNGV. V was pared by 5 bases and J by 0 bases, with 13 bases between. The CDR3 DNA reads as TGTGCCAGCAGCCCGTGGGGCAGCCCGAACACCGGGGAGCTGTTTTTT. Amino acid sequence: CASSPWGSPNTGELFF. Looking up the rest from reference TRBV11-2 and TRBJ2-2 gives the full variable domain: EAGVAQSPRYKIIEKRQSVAFWCNPISGHATLYWYQQILGQGPKLLIQFQNNGVVDDSQLPKDRFSAERLKGVDSTLKIQPAKLEDSAVYLCASSPWGSPNTGELFFGEGSRLTVL.

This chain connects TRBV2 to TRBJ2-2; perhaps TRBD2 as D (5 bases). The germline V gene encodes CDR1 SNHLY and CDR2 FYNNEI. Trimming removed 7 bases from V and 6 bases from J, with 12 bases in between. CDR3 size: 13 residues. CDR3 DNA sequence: TGTGCCAGCATGCTAGCCATTCCCGGGGAGCTGTTTTTT. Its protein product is CASMLAIPGELFF.

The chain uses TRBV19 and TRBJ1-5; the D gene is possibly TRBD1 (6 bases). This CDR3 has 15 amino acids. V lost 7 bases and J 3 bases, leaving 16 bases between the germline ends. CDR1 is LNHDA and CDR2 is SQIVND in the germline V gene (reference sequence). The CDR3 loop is CASNVRGGINQPQHF. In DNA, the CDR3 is TGTGCCAGTAATGTCAGGGGCGGCATCAATCAGCCCCAGCATTTT. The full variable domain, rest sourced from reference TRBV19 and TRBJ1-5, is DGGITQSPKYLFRKEGQNVTLSCEQNLNHDAMYWYRQDPGQGLRLIYYSQIVNDFQKGDIAEGYSVSREKKESFPLTVTSAQKNPTAFYLCASNVRGGINQPQHFGDGTRLSIL.

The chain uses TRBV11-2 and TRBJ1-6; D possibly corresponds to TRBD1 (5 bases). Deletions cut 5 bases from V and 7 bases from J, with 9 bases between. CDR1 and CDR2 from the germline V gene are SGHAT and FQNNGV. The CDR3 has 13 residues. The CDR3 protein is CASSMTANSPLHF. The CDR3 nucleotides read TGTGCCAGCAGCATGACAGCGAATTCACCCCTCCACTTT.

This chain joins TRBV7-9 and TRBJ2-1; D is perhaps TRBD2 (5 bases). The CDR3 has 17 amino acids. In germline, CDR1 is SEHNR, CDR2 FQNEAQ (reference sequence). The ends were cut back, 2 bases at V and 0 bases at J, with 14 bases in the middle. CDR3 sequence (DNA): TGTGCCAGCAGCTTACCCGGACTTGCAATCTCCTACAATGAGCAGTTCTTC. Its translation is CASSLPGLAISYNEQFF.

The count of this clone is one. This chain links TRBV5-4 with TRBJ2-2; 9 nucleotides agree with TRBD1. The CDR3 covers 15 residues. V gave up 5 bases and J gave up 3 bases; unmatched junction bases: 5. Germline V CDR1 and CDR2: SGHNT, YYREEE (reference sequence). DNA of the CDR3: TGTGCCAGCAGTCACAGGGGGCGCGACACCGGGGAGCTGTTTTTT. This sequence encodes CASSHRGRDTGELFF.